These 10 T cell receptor beta chains originate from one sample sequenced in a study of T cell clonotyping in hematopoietic cell transplantation. The time point here: recipient sample about 28 days before transplant, after cytoreduction. Generated by immunoSEQ multiplex PCR, the TCRdb table keeps only in-frame clones and is missing some. Counted here are about 80,000 clones, 90% to 97% occurring once; the ten biggest clones make up approximately 1.8%. Sequencing was performed on peripheral blood mononuclear cells, taken before stem cell transplant. The receptors stem from a woman aged 45 to 65 with acute myeloid leukemia. Some clones in this sample may be carry-over from other donors' samples.

The genes are TRBV5-1 and TRBJ2-1, with D perhaps matching TRBD2 (6 bases). The CDR3 totals 15 residues. Germline lookup yields CDR1 SGHRS and CDR2 YFSETQ. Trimming shortened V by 4 bases and J by 7 bases, and 18 bases separated the two germline ends. CDR3 nucleotides: TGCGCCAGCAGCGCGGAGGGGCGACTAAGGAATGAGCAGTTCTTC. Translating gives CASSAEGRLRNEQFF.

The genes are TRBV5-1 and TRBJ1-2; D unresolved. Germline lookup yields CDR1 SGHRS and CDR2 YFSETQ. Trimming left V 1 base short and J 6 bases short, with 7 bases between. The CDR3 loop spans 12 amino acids. This CDR3 is CASSLNSDGYTF. CDR3 bases: TGCGCCAGCAGCTTGAACTCGGATGGCTACACCTTC.

The chain employs TRBV29-1 and TRBJ2-5, with D possibly TRBD1 on 5 matching bases. The germline CDR1 and CDR2 sequences are SQVTM and ANQGSEA. This CDR3 contains 13 residues. Trimming pared 4 bases from V and 4 bases from J, leaving 13 bases between. CDR3 sequence reads: CSVASGSGETQYF. CDR3 nucleotides: TGCAGCGTTGCATCAGGGTCAGGAGAGACCCAGTACTTC.

The gene calls are TRBV6-5 and TRBJ2-7; TRBD2 agrees at 7 bases. The CDR3 is 15 residues long. CDR1 and CDR2 (germline): MNHEY, SVGAGI. V was clipped by 6 bases and J by 0 bases; unmatched bases: 8. CDR3 region: CASRRGEGSSYEQYF. The CDR3 bases are TGTGCCAGCAGACGCGGGGAGGGGAGCTCCTACGAGCAGTACTTC.

The rearrangement joins TRBV5-1 to TRBJ2-3; D uncertain. The V end was cut by 7 bases, the J end by 1 base, with 13 bases between. Germline CDR1 and CDR2: SGHRS and YFSETQ. This CDR3 has 14 residues. CDR3 region: CASESVGGTDTQYF. As DNA, the CDR3 is TGCGCCAGCGAATCCGTTGGGGGCACAGATACGCAGTATTTT.

This sequence joins TRBV19 and TRBJ2-2; 7 bases are a match to TRBD2. This CDR3 comprises 14 residues. Per germline, CDR1 LNHDA and CDR2 SQIVND (reference sequence). V was pared by 3 bases and J by 4 bases, with 2 bases of the junction left unmatched. In DNA form, the CDR3 reads TGTGCCAGTAGTATCACGGGAGGCACCGGGGAGCTGTTTTTT. It codes for CASSITGGTGELFF.

The J gene is TRBJ1-4, the V gene TRBV7-9, with TRBD1 matching over 10 bases. The trim removed 0 bases at V and 10 bases at J, leaving 11 bases unmatched. CDR3 length: 17 residues. Germline CDR1 reads SEHNR; CDR2 reads FQNEAQ (reference sequence). In DNA form, the CDR3 reads TGTGCCAGCAGCTTAGCTAGTTCACGACGGGACAGGGGAAAACTGTTTTTT. Translation gives CASSLASSRRDRGKLFF. The complete variable domain, with remaining parts taken from reference TRBV7-9 and TRBJ1-4, reads DTGVSQNPRHKITKRGQNVTFRCDPISEHNRLYWYRQTLGQGPEFLTYFQNEAQLEKSRLLSDRFSAERPKGSFSTLEIQRTEQGDSAMYLCASSLASSRRDRGKLFFGSGTQLSVL.

The chain recombines TRBV5-8 with TRBJ1-4; the D gene is possibly TRBD1 (6 bases). The CDR3 is 15 residues long. The germline CDR1 and CDR2 sequences are SGHTS and YDEGEE. The germline V and J ends were trimmed by 4 bases and 7 bases, with 17 bases remaining between them. The chain's CDR3 is CASSPSGGLSEKLFF. The CDR3 coding sequence is TGTGCCAGCAGCCCCTCGGGGGGCTTAAGTGAAAAACTGTTTTTT.

This rearrangement joins TRBV2 to TRBJ1-4; no firm D call. V lost 2 bases and J 5 bases, leaving 9 bases between the germline ends. The CDR3 loop spans 14 amino acids. The germline CDR1 and CDR2 sequences are SNHLY and FYNNEI. CDR3 DNA sequence: TGTGCCAGCAGTGAACGGATGGAAAATGAAAAACTGTTTTTT. Its translation: CASSERMENEKLFF.

The V and J genes are TRBV11-3 and TRBJ1-2, with a possible D match to TRBD1 (6 bases). Germline-derived CDR1 and CDR2 are SGHNT and YENEEA. The CDR3 has 17 residues. V was shortened by 5 bases and J by 2 bases, with 21 bases between the two germline ends. The CDR3 protein is CASSPSWGAGANYGYTF. Here the CDR3 DNA reads TGTGCCAGCAGCCCTAGCTGGGGGGCCGGGGCCAACTATGGCTACACCTTC.